Below, 14 T cell receptor beta chains from the same sample are listed, as sequenced in a study of T-cell memory formation after mild COVID-19. MiXCR, applied by TCRdb to the 5' RACE reads, yields one record per CDR3 protein. The repertoire includes about 58,000 distinct CDR3 sequences, about 30% of them detected once, and roughly 43% sits in the top ten. The sequencing input was PBMCs or a T cell subset sorted from them (not recorded which). These TCRs come from a man between 18 and 35 years old who had mild COVID-19 (a few samples of this study predate the infection). Cell type and time point are not known.

In its sample, this clonotype was seen a few times. This sequence joins TRBV6-1 and TRBJ2-1; 10 bases line up with TRBD2. V was clipped by 6 bases and J by 6 bases; unmatched bases: 5. The CDR3 covers 14 residues. Germline V gene lookup returns CDR1 MNHNS and CDR2 SASEGT. The CDR3 DNA follows: TGTGCCAGCAGGAGCGGGGGGGACAGCAATGAGCAGTTCTTC. Translating it yields CASRSGGDSNEQFF.

This clonotype showed up just a few times. The CDR3 loop is CASSLEQLTDTQYF. The CDR3 DNA follows: TGTGCCAGCAGTTTAGAACAGCTCACAGATACGCAGTATTTT. The V gene is TRBV28, the J gene TRBJ2-3, with unresolved D. Trimming removed 2 bases from V and 2 bases from J, with 8 bases in between. The CDR3 sequence is 14 residues long. Germline-derived CDR1 and CDR2 are MDHEN and SYDVKM. The complete variable domain, with remaining parts taken from reference TRBV28 and TRBJ2-3, reads DVKVTQSSRYLVKRTGEKVFLECVQDMDHENMFWYRQDPGLGLRLIYFSYDVKMKEKGDIPEGYSVSREKKERFSLILESASTNQTSMYLCASSLEQLTDTQYFGPGTRLTVL.

The V call is TRBV5-1, the J call TRBJ1-3, with 8 bases aligning to TRBD1. Trimming cost V 2 bases and J 2 bases; bases outside gene matches: 6. The CDR3 length is 16 residues. Looked up from germline, CDR1 is SGHRS and CDR2 is YFSETQ. CDR3 residues: CASSFGQGLAGNTIYF. The CDR3 nucleotides are TGCGCCAGCAGCTTCGGACAGGGATTGGCTGGAAACACCATATATTTT.

The table lists this clonotype with a few counts. The chain joins TRBV7-2 to TRBJ2-1; a weak D match, TRBD2 (5 bases). V gave up 1 base and J gave up 7 bases, with 11 bases separating them. This CDR3 comprises 14 residues. Germline CDR1 is SGHTA and CDR2 is FQGNSA. The CDR3 nucleotides are TGTGCCAGCAGCTTAGTAGAGGGTAGGAATGAGCAGTTCTTC. It encodes CASSLVEGRNEQFF.

This clonotype was found a few times. The CDR3, as DNA: TGTGCCAGCAGTTACCGGCCAGCGGGGGACCAAGAGACCCAGTACTTC. Translated: CASSYRPAGDQETQYF. This chain uses TRBV6-7 with TRBJ2-5; 8 bases map to TRBD2. TRBV6-7 is labeled an ORF, and its function is uncertain. CDR3 size: 16 residues. The J segment lost 0 bases and the V segment lost 2 bases, leaving 5 bases of the junction unmatched.

The chain couples TRBV2 to TRBJ2-7; D call uncertain. Between the trimmed V and J ends, which lost 0 bases and 5 bases, there was a span of 8 bases. CDR1 SNHLY and CDR2 FYNNEI come from the germline V gene. The CDR3 totals 13 residues. The CDR3 DNA follows: TGTGCCAGCAGTGAAGCCAGCTTAGACGAGCAGTACTTC. Protein: CASSEASLDEQYF.

This clonotype showed up many times. The chain uses TRBV5-1 and TRBJ2-2, with TRBD1 matching 7 bases. Trimming at V came to 9 bases and at J to 1 base, leaving 3 bases not matched to a gene. Germline lookup yields CDR1 SGHRS and CDR2 YFSETQ. The CDR3 extends over 13 amino acids. CDR3 region: CAIGQENTGELFF. CDR3 nucleotide sequence: TGCGCCATAGGACAGGAGAACACCGGGGAGCTGTTTTTT.

This clonotype has more than one count but fewer than ten. The DNA for the CDR3 is TGTGCCAGCAGCCAAGATCGGACCCCCTACGAGCAGTACTTC. The encoded protein is CASSQDRTPYEQYF. This rearrangement joins TRBV3-1 to TRBJ2-7; no definite D call. Germline CDR1 reads LGHDT; CDR2 reads YNNKEL (reference sequence). Trimming took off 0 bases at V and 2 bases at J, with 8 bases between the two ends. This CDR3 spans 14 amino acids.

The chain joins TRBV7-9 to TRBJ1-1; TRBD1 matches at 10 bases. The CDR3 has 14 residues. Germline values: CDR1 SEHNR, CDR2 FQNEAQ (reference sequence). V gave up 1 base and J gave up 8 bases; unmatched junction bases: 4. CDR3 residues: CASSLVGTGEEAFF. The CDR3 coding sequence is TGTGCCAGCAGCTTAGTGGGGACAGGGGAAGAAGCTTTCTTT.

The rearrangement uses TRBV6-5 and TRBJ1-2, with D maybe TRBD1 (5 bases). Between the trimmed V and J ends, which lost 6 bases and 6 bases, there was a span of 5 bases. CDR1 is MNHEY, CDR2 SVGAGI, per germline. The CDR3 has 10 residues. The CDR3 region is CASRGDGYTF. DNA of the CDR3: TGTGCCAGCAGGGGGGATGGCTACACCTTC.

This clonotype was seen a few times. The chain joins TRBV7-9 to TRBJ1-1, with D possibly TRBD1 on 5 matching bases. CDR3 length: 17 residues. The germline CDR1 and CDR2 sequences are SEHNR and FQNEAQ (reference sequence). Trimming pared 1 base from V and 5 bases from J, leaving 20 bases between. This CDR3 reads CASSLDPGRGSDTEAFF. CDR3 in DNA: TGTGCCAGCAGCTTAGACCCGGGACGAGGATCGGATACTGAAGCTTTCTTT.

The chain uses TRBV7-9 and TRBJ1-5; D uncertain. Germline V gene data show CDR1 as SEHNR and CDR2 as FQNEAQ (reference sequence). The CDR3 spans 12 residues. V was trimmed by 4 bases and J by 7 bases, leaving 8 bases between them. The CDR3 bases are TGTGCCAGCAGCTCCCTGGGACAGCCCCAGCATTTT. Encoded protein: CASSSLGQPQHF.

This sequence joins TRBV7-6 and TRBJ2-7; TRBD1 matches at 9 bases. V trimming: 8 bases; J trimming: 4 bases; junction bases outside the gene matches: 6. Germline CDR1 is SGHVS and CDR2 is FNYEAQ. The CDR3 extends over 13 amino acids. In DNA form, the CDR3 reads TGTGCCAGCGCAACCGGGACAGGGTACGAGCAGTACGTC. Translation: CASATGTGYEQYV.

This clonotype showed up just a few times. The chain combines TRBV29-1 with TRBJ2-7; D uncertain. Germline loops: CDR1 SQVTM, CDR2 ANQGSEA. Trimming left V 6 bases short and J 4 bases short, with 16 bases between. This CDR3 is built from 13 residues. The CDR3 protein is CSVLTRQAYEQYF. The CDR3 DNA reads TGCAGCGTATTGACTCGGCAGGCGTACGAGCAGTACTTC.